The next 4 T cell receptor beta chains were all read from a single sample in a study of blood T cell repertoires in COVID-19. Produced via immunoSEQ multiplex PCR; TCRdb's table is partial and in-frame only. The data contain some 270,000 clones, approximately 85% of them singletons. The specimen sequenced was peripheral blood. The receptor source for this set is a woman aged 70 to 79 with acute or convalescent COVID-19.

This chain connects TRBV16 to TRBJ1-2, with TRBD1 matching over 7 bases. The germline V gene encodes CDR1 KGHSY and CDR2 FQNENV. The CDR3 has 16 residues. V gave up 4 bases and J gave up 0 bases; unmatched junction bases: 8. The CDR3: CASSPPGTASNYGYTF. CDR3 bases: TGTGCCAGCAGCCCTCCCGGGACAGCTTCTAACTATGGCTACACCTTC.

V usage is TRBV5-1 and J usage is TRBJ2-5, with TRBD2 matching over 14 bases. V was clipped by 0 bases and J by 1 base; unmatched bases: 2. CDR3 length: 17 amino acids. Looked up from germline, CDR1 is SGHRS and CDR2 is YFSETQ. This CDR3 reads CASSLGGTSGGQETQYF. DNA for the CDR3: TGCGCCAGCAGCTTGGGCGGGACTAGCGGGGGCCAAGAGACCCAGTACTTC.

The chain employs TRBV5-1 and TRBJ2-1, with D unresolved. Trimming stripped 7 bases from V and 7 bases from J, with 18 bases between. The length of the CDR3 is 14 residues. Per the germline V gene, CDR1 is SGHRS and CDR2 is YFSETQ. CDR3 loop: CASGSHPNVNEQFF. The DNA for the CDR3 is TGCGCCAGCGGTAGCCACCCTAACGTTAATGAGCAGTTCTTC.

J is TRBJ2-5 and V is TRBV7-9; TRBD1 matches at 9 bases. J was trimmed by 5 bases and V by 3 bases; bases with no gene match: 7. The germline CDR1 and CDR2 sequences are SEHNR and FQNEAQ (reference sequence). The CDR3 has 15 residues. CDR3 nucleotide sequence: TGTGCCAGCAGCTTCCGACAGGGGGATTGGGAGACCCAGTACTTC. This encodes CASSFRQGDWETQYF.